The clone carrying this T cell receptor (beta chain) was seen ten or more times. Antigen unknown. The data originate from a study of neurological immune-mediated disorders. Study outcomes and limitations: Sharing of CDR3 amino acid sequences among expanded clones across subjects was absent, suggesting private repertoires in all groups.

A single record per CDR3 protein comes from TCRdb applying MiXCR to the 5' RACE reads. The table shows about 95,000 distinct CDR3 sequences, with 3.5% occurring only once. Preparation of the unsorted libraries drew on 2 million PBMCs stored at -80 C. Germline CDR1 is MDHEN and CDR2 is SYDVKM. This CDR3 is built from 14 residues. V was pared by 8 bases and J by 3 bases, with 17 bases between. The receptor's source is a woman younger than 30 with multiple sclerosis. Sequences were obtained from PBMCs. This chain uses TRBV28 with TRBJ2-7; tentatively, D is TRBD1 (6 bases). The CDR3 region is CASYTPGHLYEQYF. The CDR3 DNA reads as TGTGCCAGCTATACTCCGGGACATCTCTACGAGCAGTACTTC.